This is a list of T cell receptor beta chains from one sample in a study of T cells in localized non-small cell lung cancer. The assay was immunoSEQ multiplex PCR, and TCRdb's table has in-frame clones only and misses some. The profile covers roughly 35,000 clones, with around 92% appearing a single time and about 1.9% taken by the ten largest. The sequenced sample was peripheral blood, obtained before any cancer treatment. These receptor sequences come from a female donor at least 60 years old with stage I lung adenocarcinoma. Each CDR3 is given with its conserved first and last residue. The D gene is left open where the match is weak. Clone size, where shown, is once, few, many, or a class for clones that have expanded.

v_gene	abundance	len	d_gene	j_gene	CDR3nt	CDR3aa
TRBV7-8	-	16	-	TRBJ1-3	TGTGCCGGCAGCTTACAGGGTGGGTCCTCTGGAAACACCATATATTTT	CAGSLQGGSSGNTIYF
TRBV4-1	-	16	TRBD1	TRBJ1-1	TGCGCCAGCAGCCAAGCAGGGGGCGCGGGGAGCGCTGAAGCTTTCTTT	CASSQAGGAGSAEAFF
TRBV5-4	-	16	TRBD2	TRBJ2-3	TGTGCCAGCAGCTTGGTGGCGGGGGTGGGCACAGATACGCAGTATTTT	CASSLVAGVGTDTQYF
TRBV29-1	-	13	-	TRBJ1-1	TGCAGCGTCTGTAAGGGGGTGAACACTGAAGCTTTCTTT	CSVCKGVNTEAFF
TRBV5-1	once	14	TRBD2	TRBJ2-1	TGCGCCAGCAGCTTGGAACTAGCGAGCAATGAGCAGTTCTTC	CASSLELASNEQFF
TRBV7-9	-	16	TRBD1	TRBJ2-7	TGTGCCAGCAGCTCCCTTCGACAGGGCCCTTTCTACGAGCAGTACTTC	CASSSLRQGPFYEQYF
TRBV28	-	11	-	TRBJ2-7	TGTGCCAGCAGTTTTCGATGGGAGCAGTACTTC	CASSFRWEQYF
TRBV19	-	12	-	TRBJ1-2	TGTGCCAGTAGTCTCGGCGGGGGAGGCTACACCTTC	CASSLGGGGYTF
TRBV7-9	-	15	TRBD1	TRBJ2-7	TGTGCCAGCAGCTGGAGCGGGGACAGGGGAAACGAGCAGTACTTC	CASSWSGDRGNEQYF
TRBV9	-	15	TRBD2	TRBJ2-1	TGTGCCAGTCAGGGGACTAGCGGTCAACAGAATGAGCAGTTCTTC	CASQGTSGQQNEQFF
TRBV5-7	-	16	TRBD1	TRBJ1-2	TGTGCCAGCAGCCTAGGCCCGGACAGGGGAGACTATGGCTACACCTTC	CASSLGPDRGDYGYTF
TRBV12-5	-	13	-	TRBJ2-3	TGTGCTAGTGGTGTGACAGTCCAGACTACGCAGTATTTT	CASGVTVQTTQYF
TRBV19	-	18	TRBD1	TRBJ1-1	TGTGCCAGTCTGGGACAGGGGGCGCGAGGAGGGGTGAACACTGAAGCTTTCTTT	CASLGQGARGGVNTEAFF
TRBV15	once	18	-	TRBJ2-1	TGTGCCACCAGCAGAGATTTTCCCGGAGGGAGCTCCTACAATGAGCAGTTCTTC	CATSRDFPGGSSYNEQFF